Listed below are T cell receptor beta chains from one sample, sequenced in a study of metastatic and nonmetastatic thyroid tumors. TCRdb called clones again from the PCR reads with MiXCR. The sample has around 20,000 clones; 16% are singletons. Material for sequencing was blood. These TCRs come from a male donor with papillary thyroid cancer or a benign thyroid nodule (not recorded which). Some clones in this sample may be carry-over from other donors' samples. CDR3s include the opening cysteine and the closing phenylalanine or tryptophan. Fields, in order: D gene, J gene, V gene, clone size, CDR3 protein, CDR3 DNA. The D gene is left open where the match is weak. Some rows mark clone size as missing; the rest say once, few, many or name a class of expanded clone.

D gene: NA
J gene: TRBJ2-2
V gene: TRBV7-2
clone size: many
CDR3 protein: CASSQWGGELFF
CDR3 DNA: TGTGCCAGCAGCCAATGGGGCGGGGAGCTGTTTTTT

D gene: NA
J gene: TRBJ1-3
V gene: TRBV14
clone size: many
CDR3 protein: CASSLHGNTIYF
CDR3 DNA: TGTGCCAGCAGCCTCCATGGAAACACCATATATTTT

D gene: NA
J gene: TRBJ1-1
V gene: TRBV28
clone size: many
CDR3 protein: CASSLFRANTEAFF
CDR3 DNA: TGTGCCAGCAGTTTATTTCGGGCGAACACTGAAGCTTTCTTT

D gene: NA
J gene: TRBJ2-1
V gene: TRBV19
clone size: NA
CDR3 protein: CASRIGNPGSPYIEQFF
CDR3 DNA: TGTGCCAGTAGGATAGGGAACCCGGGCTCCCCTTACATTGAGCAGTTCTTC

D gene: NA
J gene: TRBJ2-7
V gene: TRBV27
clone size: many
CDR3 protein: CASSPGGGIYEQYF
CDR3 DNA: TGTGCCAGCAGCCCAGGGGGGGGAATCTACGAGCAGTACTTC

D gene: NA
J gene: TRBJ2-3
V gene: TRBV27
clone size: NA
CDR3 protein: CASSLKFRGFGTDTQYF
CDR3 DNA: TGTGCCAGCAGCTTAAAGTTCAGAGGGTTCGGCACAGATACGCAGTATTTT

D gene: TRBD2
J gene: TRBJ2-1
V gene: TRBV11-2
clone size: many
CDR3 protein: CASSLVGTSGAHEQFF
CDR3 DNA: TGTGCCAGCAGCTTGGTGGGGACTAGCGGGGCGCATGAGCAGTTCTTC

D gene: TRBD2
J gene: TRBJ2-7
V gene: TRBV11-2
clone size: medium-sized
CDR3 protein: CASISTSGSYEQYF
CDR3 DNA: TGTGCCAGCATCTCGACTAGCGGTTCCTACGAGCAGTACTTC

D gene: TRBD1
J gene: TRBJ2-1
V gene: TRBV24-1
clone size: many
CDR3 protein: CATSETGTGNNEQFF
CDR3 DNA: TGTGCCACCAGTGAAACCGGGACAGGCAACAATGAGCAGTTCTTC

D gene: NA
J gene: TRBJ2-3
V gene: TRBV11-3
clone size: many
CDR3 protein: CASSLESIPVGDTQYF
CDR3 DNA: TGTGCCAGCAGCTTAGAGTCAATCCCCGTGGGAGATACGCAGTATTTT

D gene: TRBD2
J gene: TRBJ2-3
V gene: TRBV2
clone size: many
CDR3 protein: CASKRELIDTQYF
CDR3 DNA: TGTGCCAGCAAGCGGGAGTTGATAGATACGCAGTATTTT

D gene: NA
J gene: TRBJ2-5
V gene: TRBV5-6
clone size: many
CDR3 protein: CASSLIAEETQYF
CDR3 DNA: TGTGCCAGCAGCTTGATAGCGGAAGAGACCCAGTACTTC

D gene: NA
J gene: TRBJ2-3
V gene: TRBV5-4
clone size: many
CDR3 protein: CASSLFVSPDTQYF
CDR3 DNA: TGTGCCAGCAGCTTGTTCGTGAGCCCAGATACGCAGTATTTT

D gene: TRBD1
J gene: TRBJ1-5
V gene: TRBV20-1
clone size: many
CDR3 protein: CSASSQGVGQPQHF
CDR3 DNA: TGCAGTGCTAGCTCCCAGGGGGTCGGTCAGCCCCAGCATTTT

D gene: TRBD2
J gene: TRBJ2-3
V gene: TRBV12-3/TRBV12-4
clone size: many
CDR3 protein: CASSLVSIWTSGSDTQYF
CDR3 DNA: TGTGCCAGCAGTTTGGTATCGATTTGGACTAGCGGGAGTGATACGCAGTATTTT

D gene: TRBD1
J gene: TRBJ2-5
V gene: TRBV28
clone size: medium-sized
CDR3 protein: CASSGQGRETQYF
CDR3 DNA: TGTGCCAGCAGTGGACAGGGGAGGGAGACCCAGTACTTC

D gene: NA
J gene: TRBJ1-2
V gene: TRBV4-1
clone size: medium-sized
CDR3 protein: CASSQVSENYGYTF
CDR3 DNA: TGCGCCAGCAGCCAAGTATCAGAAAACTATGGCTACACCTTC

D gene: NA
J gene: TRBJ2-3
V gene: TRBV4-1
clone size: NA
CDR3 protein: CASSQDTSTDTQYF
CDR3 DNA: TGCGCCAGCAGCCAAGACACCTCCACAGATACGCAGTATTTT

D gene: TRBD2
J gene: TRBJ2-1
V gene: TRBV7-9
clone size: many
CDR3 protein: CASSLAAGGRIEQFF
CDR3 DNA: TGTGCCAGCAGCTTAGCTGCGGGAGGGCGTATTGAGCAGTTCTTC

D gene: NA
J gene: TRBJ2-1
V gene: TRBV14
clone size: NA
CDR3 protein: CASIQDPGVGRFF
CDR3 DNA: TGTGCCAGCATCCAAGATCCGGGGGTCGGGCGGTTCTTC

D gene: NA
J gene: TRBJ2-3
V gene: TRBV20-1
clone size: medium-sized
CDR3 protein: CSAEDISTDTQYF
CDR3 DNA: TGCAGTGCTGAAGATATTAGCACAGATACGCAGTATTTT

D gene: NA
J gene: TRBJ1-1
V gene: TRBV30
clone size: many
CDR3 protein: CAWSAPNTEAFF
CDR3 DNA: TGTGCCTGGAGTGCTCCGAACACTGAAGCTTTCTTT

D gene: NA
J gene: TRBJ1-3
V gene: TRBV4-1
clone size: many
CDR3 protein: CASSHWARDPSGNTIYF
CDR3 DNA: TGCGCCAGCAGTCACTGGGCCAGGGACCCCTCTGGAAACACCATATATTTT

D gene: NA
J gene: TRBJ2-1
V gene: TRBV9
clone size: NA
CDR3 protein: CASSPDIVRNNEQFF
CDR3 DNA: TGTGCCAGCAGCCCCGACATAGTCCGAAACAATGAGCAGTTCTTC

D gene: TRBD1
J gene: TRBJ1-6
V gene: TRBV6-1
clone size: NA
CDR3 protein: CASSAGTAFSPLHF
CDR3 DNA: TGTGCCAGCAGTGCCGGGACAGCCTTTTCACCCCTCCACTTT

D gene: TRBD2
J gene: TRBJ2-3
V gene: TRBV11-3
clone size: NA
CDR3 protein: CASSKREGSTDTQYF
CDR3 DNA: TGTGCCAGCAGCAAGCGGGAGGGTAGTACAGATACGCAGTATTTT

D gene: TRBD2
J gene: TRBJ2-1
V gene: TRBV24-1
clone size: many
CDR3 protein: CATSDPRLAGLSSYNEQFF
CDR3 DNA: TGTGCCACCAGTGACCCCAGGCTAGCGGGTCTGAGCTCCTACAATGAGCAGTTCTTC

D gene: NA
J gene: TRBJ2-7
V gene: TRBV6-1
clone size: few
CDR3 protein: CATTGSGLYEQYF
CDR3 DNA: TGTGCCACCACAGGGAGTGGGCTCTACGAGCAGTACTTC

D gene: NA
J gene: TRBJ2-2
V gene: TRBV7-3
clone size: many
CDR3 protein: CASSLTLNTGELFF
CDR3 DNA: TGTGCCAGCAGCTTAACTTTGAACACCGGGGAGCTGTTTTTT

D gene: NA
J gene: TRBJ1-3
V gene: TRBV30
clone size: once
CDR3 protein: CAWSASGTLGGNTIYF
CDR3 DNA: TGTGCCTGGAGTGCCTCCGGGACCCTAGGAGGAAACACCATATATTTT

D gene: NA
J gene: TRBJ2-2
V gene: TRBV2
clone size: many
CDR3 protein: CASSVASQGFTGELFF
CDR3 DNA: TGTGCCAGCAGTGTCGCTAGCCAAGGATTTACCGGGGAGCTGTTTTTT

D gene: NA
J gene: TRBJ1-1
V gene: TRBV6-5
clone size: medium-sized
CDR3 protein: CASSYEAEAMNTEAFF
CDR3 DNA: TGTGCCAGCAGTTACGAGGCAGAGGCCATGAACACTGAAGCTTTCTTT

D gene: TRBD2
J gene: TRBJ2-1
V gene: TRBV15
clone size: many
CDR3 protein: CATSRSTSVGEQFF
CDR3 DNA: TGTGCCACCAGCAGATCGACTAGCGTGGGTGAGCAGTTCTTC

D gene: NA
J gene: TRBJ1-2
V gene: TRBV6-1
clone size: NA
CDR3 protein: CASDSSYGYTF
CDR3 DNA: TGTGCCAGTGACTCCTCCTATGGCTACACCTTC

D gene: NA
J gene: TRBJ1-3
V gene: TRBV20-1
clone size: many
CDR3 protein: CSALGAGNTIYF
CDR3 DNA: TGCAGTGCCTTAGGAGCTGGAAACACCATATATTTT

D gene: NA
J gene: TRBJ2-7
V gene: TRBV3-1
clone size: many
CDR3 protein: CASSLLRAGSYEQYF
CDR3 DNA: TGTGCCAGCAGCCTCCTACGGGCAGGATCCTACGAGCAGTACTTC

D gene: TRBD1
J gene: TRBJ2-7
V gene: TRBV5-6
clone size: NA
CDR3 protein: CASRRTGGNEQYF
CDR3 DNA: TGTGCCAGCCGACGGACAGGGGGCAACGAGCAGTACTTC

D gene: NA
J gene: TRBJ1-2
V gene: TRBV5-1
clone size: medium-sized
CDR3 protein: CASSLAWGASYGYTF
CDR3 DNA: TGCGCCAGCAGCTTGGCATGGGGGGCTTCGTATGGCTACACCTTC

D gene: TRBD1
J gene: TRBJ2-2
V gene: TRBV9
clone size: NA
CDR3 protein: CASSVWVRGNDGELFF
CDR3 DNA: TGTGCCAGCAGCGTATGGGTCAGGGGGAACGACGGGGAGCTGTTTTTT

D gene: NA
J gene: TRBJ2-3
V gene: TRBV5-1
clone size: many
CDR3 protein: CASSLGWQGGIERDTQYF
CDR3 DNA: TGCGCCAGCAGCTTGGGTTGGCAGGGCGGCATAGAGAGGGATACGCAGTATTTT

D gene: NA
J gene: TRBJ2-1
V gene: TRBV20-1
clone size: medium-sized
CDR3 protein: CSALDTGTSSYNEQFF
CDR3 DNA: TGCAGTGCTCTAGATACAGGGACTTCATCCTACAATGAGCAGTTCTTC

D gene: TRBD2
J gene: TRBJ2-1
V gene: TRBV30
clone size: many
CDR3 protein: CAWSESGLAVHNEQFF
CDR3 DNA: TGTGCCTGGAGCGAGTCGGGACTAGCGGTACACAATGAGCAGTTCTTC